This is a list of T cell receptor beta chains from one sample in a study of T cells in Graves' hyperthyroidism and ophthalmopathy. MiXCR, run by TCRdb on the multiplex PCR reads, gives a single entry per CDR3 protein. Of 550,000 to 650,000 distinct CDR3 sequences listed, 14% are singletons. The material sequenced was blood. The source of these receptors is a middle-aged woman with Graves' hyperthyroidism. The CDR3 runs from the conserved cysteine through the conserved F or W. The D gene is left open where the match is weak. The listing skips clone size in some rows; elsewhere it reads once, few, many or a size class.

V: TRBV4-1; J: TRBJ2-1; D: NA; size: NA; CDR3: CASSQGPGSSNEQFF; DNA: TGCGCCAGCAGCCAAGGACCGGGGTCTTCGAATGAGCAGTTCTTC
V: TRBV28; J: TRBJ2-7; D: TRBD2; size: many; CDR3: CASSSSGTSGFYEQYF; DNA: TGTGCCAGCAGTTCCTCCGGGACTAGCGGTTTCTACGAGCAGTACTTC
V: TRBV27; J: TRBJ2-2; D: TRBD2; size: few; CDR3: CASSVHRGLATGELFF; DNA: TGTGCCAGCAGTGTCCACAGGGGACTAGCCACCGGGGAGCTGTTTTTT
V: TRBV19; J: TRBJ1-5; D: NA; size: NA; CDR3: CASSIYRDGNQPQHF; DNA: TGTGCCAGTAGTATTTACAGGGACGGCAATCAGCCCCAGCATTTT
V: TRBV7-7; J: TRBJ2-1; D: TRBD2; size: many; CDR3: CASSLEASGRGSEQFF; DNA: TGTGCTAGCAGCTTGGAGGCTAGCGGGAGAGGCAGTGAGCAGTTCTTC
V: TRBV5-1; J: TRBJ2-2; D: NA; size: many; CDR3: CASSKQGGELFF; DNA: TGCGCCAGCAGCAAACAGGGCGGGGAGCTGTTTTTT
V: TRBV3-1; J: TRBJ2-1; D: NA; size: few; CDR3: CASSGGRGEQFF; DNA: TGTGCCAGCTCTGGGGGAAGAGGAGAGCAGTTCTTC
V: TRBV6-1; J: TRBJ2-2; D: TRBD1; size: many; CDR3: CASSELGQALNTGELFF; DNA: TGTGCCAGCAGTGAGCTTGGACAGGCCCTTAACACCGGGGAGCTGTTTTTT
V: TRBV5-5; J: TRBJ1-5; D: NA; size: few; CDR3: CASSLELRPTNQPQHF; DNA: TGTGCCAGCAGCTTGGAGCTCAGGCCCACGAATCAGCCCCAGCATTTT
V: TRBV5-1; J: TRBJ1-1; D: NA; size: many; CDR3: CASSSAGNTEAFF; DNA: TGCGCCAGCAGCTCCGCAGGGAACACTGAAGCTTTCTTT
V: TRBV12-3/TRBV12-4; J: TRBJ2-5; D: TRBD2; size: many; CDR3: CASRRTSVETQYF; DNA: TGTGCCAGCAGGCGGACTAGTGTGGAGACCCAGTACTTC
V: TRBV12-3/TRBV12-4; J: TRBJ2-3; D: NA; size: few; CDR3: CASSKEADTQYF; DNA: TGTGCCAGCAGTAAGGAAGCAGATACGCAGTATTTT
V: TRBV12-3/TRBV12-4; J: TRBJ1-1; D: NA; size: few; CDR3: CASSLLPEEAFF; DNA: TGTGCCAGCAGTTTACTCCCCGAGGAAGCTTTCTTT
V: TRBV20-1; J: TRBJ1-2; D: NA; size: many; CDR3: CSARPQVGLLYGYTF; DNA: TGCAGTGCTAGACCACAGGTCGGGCTACTCTATGGCTACACCTTC
V: TRBV7-2; J: TRBJ2-1; D: NA; size: NA; CDR3: CASSLNDLVEQFF; DNA: TGTGCCAGCAGCTTAAACGACCTTGTTGAGCAGTTCTTC
V: TRBV6-2/TRBV6-3; J: TRBJ1-5; D: NA; size: few; CDR3: CASTLGVNQPQHF; DNA: TGTGCCAGCACCCTGGGGGTAAATCAGCCCCAGCATTTT
V: TRBV30; J: TRBJ2-1; D: NA; size: many; CDR3: CAWSVIRVQQFF; DNA: TGTGCCTGGAGTGTTATAAGGGTACAGCAGTTCTTC
V: TRBV28; J: TRBJ2-1; D: TRBD2; size: many; CDR3: CASSLGTSDFDNEQFF; DNA: TGTGCCAGCAGTTTGGGTACTAGCGATTTCGACAATGAGCAGTTCTTC
V: TRBV27; J: TRBJ1-4; D: NA; size: many; CDR3: CASSFSGGANEKLFF; DNA: TGTGCCAGCAGTTTCTCCGGCGGGGCTAATGAAAAACTGTTTTTT
V: TRBV7-2; J: TRBJ2-7; D: TRBD2; size: many; CDR3: CASSASTSGREQYF; DNA: TGTGCCAGCAGCGCCTCGACTAGCGGGAGGGAGCAGTACTTC